This TCR beta chain was found in a study of blood T cells in healthy people across ages. The CDR3 is made up of 18 amino acids. Germline V gene data show CDR1 as SGHTA and CDR2 as FQGTGA. Of note for this clonotype: Its antigen is still unknown. This may be a read error: a much more frequent sequence differs by one nucleotide.

A second 7 to 11 cycle PCR used barcoded and J-beta primers. Each CDR3 protein is one row after TCRdb ran MiXCR on the 5' RACE reads. The sample comprises hundreds of thousands of distinct CDR3 sequences, approximately 52% of which are singletons, and roughly 13% rests with the top ten. Overall study results and limits: Using unsorted PBMCs precluded a conclusive naive versus antigen-experienced comparison. Strong correlation was found linking TCR beta diversity to naive T cell percentage. Estimated diversity, derived from one million T cells, was regarded as an underestimate. Age brought a roughly linear fall in TCR beta diversity measured per million T cells.

Input material: blood. The sequence was obtained from a woman older than 75 in good health. This chain uses TRBV7-3 with TRBJ2-3, with D possibly TRBD1 on 5 matching bases. The DNA for the CDR3 is TGTGCCAACAGCTTAACCGCTCCTCGAGGACACGCCTTGGATACGCAGTATTTT. Protein: CANSLTAPRGHALDTQYF. Looking up the rest from reference TRBV7-3 and TRBJ2-3 gives the full variable domain: GAGVSQTPSNKVTEKGKYVELRCDPISGHTALYWYRQSLGQGPEFLIYFQGTGAADDSGLPNDRFFAVRPEGSVSTLKIQRTERGDSAVYLCANSLTAPRGHALDTQYFGPGTRLTVL.